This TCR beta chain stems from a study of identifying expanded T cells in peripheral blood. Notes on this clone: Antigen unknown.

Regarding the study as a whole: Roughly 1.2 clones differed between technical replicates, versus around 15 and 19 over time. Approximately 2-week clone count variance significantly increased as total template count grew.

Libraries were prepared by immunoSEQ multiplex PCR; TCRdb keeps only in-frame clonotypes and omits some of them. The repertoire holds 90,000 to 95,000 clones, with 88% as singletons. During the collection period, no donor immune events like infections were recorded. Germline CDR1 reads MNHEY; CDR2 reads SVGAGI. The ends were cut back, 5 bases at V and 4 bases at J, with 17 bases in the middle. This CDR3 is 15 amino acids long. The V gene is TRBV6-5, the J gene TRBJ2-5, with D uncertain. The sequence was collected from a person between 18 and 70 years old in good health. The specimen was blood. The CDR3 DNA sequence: TGTGCCAGCAGTCCCCAACCGGTCGGTCTAGAGACCCAGTACTTC. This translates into CASSPQPVGLETQYF.